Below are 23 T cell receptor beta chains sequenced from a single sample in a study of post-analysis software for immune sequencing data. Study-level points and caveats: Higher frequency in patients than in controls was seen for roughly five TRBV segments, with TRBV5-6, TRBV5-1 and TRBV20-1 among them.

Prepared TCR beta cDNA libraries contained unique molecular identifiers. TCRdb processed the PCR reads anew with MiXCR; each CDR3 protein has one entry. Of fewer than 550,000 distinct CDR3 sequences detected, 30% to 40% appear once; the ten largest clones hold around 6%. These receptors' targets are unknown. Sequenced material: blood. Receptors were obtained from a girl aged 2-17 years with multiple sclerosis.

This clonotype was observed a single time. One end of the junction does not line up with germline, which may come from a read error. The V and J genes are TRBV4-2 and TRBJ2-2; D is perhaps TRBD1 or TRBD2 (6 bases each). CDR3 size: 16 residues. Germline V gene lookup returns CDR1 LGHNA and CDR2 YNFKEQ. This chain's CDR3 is CASSKGRGPGTGGLFF. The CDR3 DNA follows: TGTGCCAGCAGCAAGGGACGGGGGCCGGGCACCGGGGGGCTGTTTTTT.

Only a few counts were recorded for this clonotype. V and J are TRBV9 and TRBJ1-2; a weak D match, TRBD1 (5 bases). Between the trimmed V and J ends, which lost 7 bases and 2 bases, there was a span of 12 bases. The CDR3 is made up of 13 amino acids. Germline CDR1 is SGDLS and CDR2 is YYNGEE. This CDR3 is CASAGGFNYGYTF. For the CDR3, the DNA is TGTGCCAGCGCTGGGGGGTTCAACTATGGCTACACCTTC.

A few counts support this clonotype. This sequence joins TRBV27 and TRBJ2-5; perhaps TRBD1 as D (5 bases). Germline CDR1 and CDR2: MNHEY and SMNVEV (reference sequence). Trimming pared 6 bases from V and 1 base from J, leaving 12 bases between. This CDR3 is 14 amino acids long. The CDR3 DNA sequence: TGTGCCAGCAGCCCGGACACTACCCAAGAGACCCAGTACTTC. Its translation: CASSPDTTQETQYF.

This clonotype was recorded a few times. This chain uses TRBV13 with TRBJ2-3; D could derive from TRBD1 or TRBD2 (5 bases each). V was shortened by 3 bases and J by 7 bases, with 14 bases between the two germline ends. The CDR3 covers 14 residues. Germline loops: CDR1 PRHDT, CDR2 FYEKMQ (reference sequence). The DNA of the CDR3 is TGTGCCAGCAGCTTCCGGGACCAACGACATACGCAGTATTTT. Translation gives CASSFRDQRHTQYF. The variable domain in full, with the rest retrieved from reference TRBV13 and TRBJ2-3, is AAGVIQSPRHLIKEKRETATLKCYPIPRHDTVYWYQQGPGQDPQFLISFYEKMQSDKGSIPDRFSAQQFSDYHSELNMSSLELGDSALYFCASSFRDQRHTQYFGPGTRLTVL.

The CDR3 DNA is TGTGCCAGCAGTTACTCAGGGAGTTATCAGCCCCAGCATTTT. Residues: CASSYSGSYQPQHF. The chain has TRBV6-6 and TRBJ1-5; D gene unclear. The CDR3 runs 14 residues. The germline V and J ends were trimmed by 0 bases and 5 bases, with 8 bases remaining between them. Per the germline V gene, CDR1 is MNHNY and CDR2 is SVGAGI (reference sequence).

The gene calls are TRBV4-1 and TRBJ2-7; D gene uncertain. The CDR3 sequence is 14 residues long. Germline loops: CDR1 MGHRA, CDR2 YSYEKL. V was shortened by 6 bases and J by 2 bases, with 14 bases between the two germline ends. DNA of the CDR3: TGCGCCAGCAGTCCTCAGTGGCAGACCTACGAGCAGTACGTC. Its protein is CASSPQWQTYEQYV.

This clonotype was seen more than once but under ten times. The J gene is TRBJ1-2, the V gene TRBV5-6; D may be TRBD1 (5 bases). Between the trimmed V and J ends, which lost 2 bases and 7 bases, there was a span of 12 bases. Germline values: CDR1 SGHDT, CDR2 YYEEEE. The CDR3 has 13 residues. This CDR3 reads CASSFLTDRGYTF. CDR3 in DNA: TGTGCCAGCAGCTTCCTGACAGATCGTGGCTACACCTTC.

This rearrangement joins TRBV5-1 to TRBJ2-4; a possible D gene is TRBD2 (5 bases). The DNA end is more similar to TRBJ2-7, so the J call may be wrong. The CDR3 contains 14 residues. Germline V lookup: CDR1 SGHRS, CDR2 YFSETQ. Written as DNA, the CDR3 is TGCGCCAGCAGCTGGGGAAGCGGACCCTACGAGCAGTACTTC. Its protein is CASSWGSGPYEQYF.

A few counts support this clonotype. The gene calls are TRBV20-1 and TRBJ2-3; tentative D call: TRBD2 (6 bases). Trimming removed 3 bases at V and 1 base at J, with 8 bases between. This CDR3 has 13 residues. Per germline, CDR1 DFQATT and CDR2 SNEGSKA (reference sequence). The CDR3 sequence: CSARRDGTDTQYF. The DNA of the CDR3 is TGCAGTGCTAGGCGGGATGGCACAGATACGCAGTATTTT.

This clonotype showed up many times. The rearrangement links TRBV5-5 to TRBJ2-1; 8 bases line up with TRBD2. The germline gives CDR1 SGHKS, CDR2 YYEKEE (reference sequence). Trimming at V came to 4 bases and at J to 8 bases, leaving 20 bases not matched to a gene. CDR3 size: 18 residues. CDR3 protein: CASSVDLLPGGPEYEQFF. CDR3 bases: TGTGCCAGCAGCGTGGATCTTCTCCCGGGGGGGCCTGAATATGAGCAGTTCTTC.

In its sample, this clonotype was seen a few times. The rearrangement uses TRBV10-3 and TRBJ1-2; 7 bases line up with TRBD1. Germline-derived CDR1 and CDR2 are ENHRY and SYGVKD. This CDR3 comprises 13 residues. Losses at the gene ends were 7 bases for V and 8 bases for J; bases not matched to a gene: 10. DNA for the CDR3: TGTGCCATCACCCTCGACAGGGAAAGCGGCTACACCTTC. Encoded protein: CAITLDRESGYTF.

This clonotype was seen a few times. The CDR3 region has the DNA TGTGCCACCGCGGACGCGGGAGGCTACGAGCAGTACTTC. Residues: CATADAGGYEQYF. The chain recombines TRBV24-1 with TRBJ2-7; 8 nucleotides match TRBD2. Germline-derived CDR1 and CDR2 are KGHDR and SFDVKD. V lost 9 bases and J lost 3; bases outside the gene matches: 6. CDR3 length equals 13 residues.

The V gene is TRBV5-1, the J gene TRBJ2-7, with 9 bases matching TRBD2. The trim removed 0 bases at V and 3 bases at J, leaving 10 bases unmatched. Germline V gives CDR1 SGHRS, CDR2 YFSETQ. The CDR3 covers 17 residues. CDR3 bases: TGCGCCAGCAGCTTGGCCTCTGGCGGGGGGGTTGTCTACGAGCAGTACTTC. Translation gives CASSLASGGGVVYEQYF.

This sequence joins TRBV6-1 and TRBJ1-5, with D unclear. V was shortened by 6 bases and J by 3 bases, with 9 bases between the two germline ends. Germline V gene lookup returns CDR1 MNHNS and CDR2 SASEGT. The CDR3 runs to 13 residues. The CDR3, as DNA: TGTGCCAGCAGGGGAGGAGTCAATCAGCCCCAGCATTTT. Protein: CASRGGVNQPQHF.

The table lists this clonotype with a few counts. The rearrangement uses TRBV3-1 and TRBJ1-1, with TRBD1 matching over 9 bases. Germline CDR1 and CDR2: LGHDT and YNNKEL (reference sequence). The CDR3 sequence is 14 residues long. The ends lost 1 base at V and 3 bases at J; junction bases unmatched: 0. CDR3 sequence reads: CASSQGDRDTEAFF. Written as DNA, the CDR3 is TGTGCCAGCAGCCAAGGGGACAGGGACACTGAAGCTTTCTTT.

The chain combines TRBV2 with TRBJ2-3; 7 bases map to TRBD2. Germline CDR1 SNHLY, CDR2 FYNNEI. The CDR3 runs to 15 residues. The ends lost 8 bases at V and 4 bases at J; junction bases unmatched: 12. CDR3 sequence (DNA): TGTGCCAGCCCCAACGCAGGACTAGTGGCAGATACGCAGTATTTT. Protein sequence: CASPNAGLVADTQYF.

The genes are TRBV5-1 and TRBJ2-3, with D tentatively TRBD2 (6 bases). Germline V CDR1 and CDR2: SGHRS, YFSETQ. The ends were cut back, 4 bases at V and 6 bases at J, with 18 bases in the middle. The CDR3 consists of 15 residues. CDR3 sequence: CASSVISGGEDTQYF. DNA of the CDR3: TGCGCCAGCAGCGTTATTAGCGGAGGAGAGGATACGCAGTATTTT.

DNA for the CDR3: TGCGCCAGCAGTGTGGACAGGGGGTACGAGCAGTACTTC. It is translated as CASSVDRGYEQYF. V usage is TRBV10-2 and J usage is TRBJ2-7, with 10 positions matching TRBD1. The CDR3 consists of 13 residues. The ends lost 4 bases at V and 4 bases at J; junction bases unmatched: 1. Germline V lookup: CDR1 WSHSY, CDR2 SAAADI.

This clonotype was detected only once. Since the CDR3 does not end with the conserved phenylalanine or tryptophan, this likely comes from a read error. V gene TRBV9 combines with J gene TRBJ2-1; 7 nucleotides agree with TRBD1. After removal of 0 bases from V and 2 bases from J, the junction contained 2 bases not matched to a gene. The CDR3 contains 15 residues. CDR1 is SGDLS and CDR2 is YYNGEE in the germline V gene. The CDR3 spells CASSVGGGAYNEQFV. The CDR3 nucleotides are TGTGCCAGCAGCGTAGGAGGGGGCGCCTACAATGAGCAGTTCGTC.

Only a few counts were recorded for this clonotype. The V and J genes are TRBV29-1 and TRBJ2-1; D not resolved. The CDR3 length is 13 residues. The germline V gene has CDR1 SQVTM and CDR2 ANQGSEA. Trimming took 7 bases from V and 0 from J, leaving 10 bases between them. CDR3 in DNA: TGCAGCGCCACCCCCGGCTCCTACAATGAGCAGTTCTTC. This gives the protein CSATPGSYNEQFF.

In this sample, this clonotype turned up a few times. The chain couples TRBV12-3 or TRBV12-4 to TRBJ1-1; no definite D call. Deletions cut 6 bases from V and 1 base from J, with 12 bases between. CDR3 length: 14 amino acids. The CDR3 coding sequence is TGTGCCAGCAGACCGGGCAGAGAGAACACTGAAGCTTTCTTT. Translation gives CASRPGRENTEAFF.

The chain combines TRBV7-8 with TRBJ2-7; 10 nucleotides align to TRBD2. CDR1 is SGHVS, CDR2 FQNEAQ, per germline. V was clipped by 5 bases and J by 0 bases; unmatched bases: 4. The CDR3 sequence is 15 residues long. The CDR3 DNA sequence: TGTGCCAGCAGCGTCGGGACTAGCGACTCCTACGAGCAGTACTTC. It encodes CASSVGTSDSYEQYF. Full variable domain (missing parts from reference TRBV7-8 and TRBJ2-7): GAGVSQSPRYKVAKRGQDVALRCDPISGHVSLFWYQQALGQGPEFLTYFQNEAQLDKSGLPSDRFFAERPEGSVSTLKIQRTQQEDSAVYLCASSVGTSDSYEQYFGPGTRLTVT.

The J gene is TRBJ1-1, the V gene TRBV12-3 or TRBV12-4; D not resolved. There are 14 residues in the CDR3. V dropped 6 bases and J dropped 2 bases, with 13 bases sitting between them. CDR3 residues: CASSRPRSNTEAFF. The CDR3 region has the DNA TGTGCCAGCAGCCGCCCCCGGAGTAACACTGAAGCTTTCTTT.